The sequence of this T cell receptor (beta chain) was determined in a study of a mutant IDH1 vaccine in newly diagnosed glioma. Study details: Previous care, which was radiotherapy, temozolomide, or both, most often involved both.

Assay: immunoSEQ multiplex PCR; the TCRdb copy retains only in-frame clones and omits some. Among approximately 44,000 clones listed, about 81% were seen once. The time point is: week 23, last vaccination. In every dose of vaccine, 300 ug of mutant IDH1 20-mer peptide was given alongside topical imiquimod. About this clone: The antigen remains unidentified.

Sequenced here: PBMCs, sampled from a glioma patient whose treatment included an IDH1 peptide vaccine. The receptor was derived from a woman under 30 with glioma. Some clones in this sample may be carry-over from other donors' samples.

This chain's CDR3 is CSAGPSNYGYTF. The CDR3 DNA reads TGCAGCGCCGGGCCCTCTAACTATGGCTACACCTTC. This rearrangement joins TRBV29-1 to TRBJ1-2; D is ambiguous. Germline V gives CDR1 SQVTM, CDR2 ANQGSEA. This CDR3 is built from 12 residues. The V end lost 7 bases, the J end lost 0 bases, and 9 bases lay between the germline ends.